The next 4 T cell receptor beta chains were all read from a single sample in a study of blood T cells in healthy people across ages (dated by TCRdb to the mid-2010s). Library preparation employed 5' RACE. TCRdb shows the sequencer as Illumina HiSeq 2500. The second PCR ran for roughly 7 to 11 cycles and used a J-beta primer mix along with a sample-barcoded 5' primer. TCRdb reanalyzed the raw reads on its own, using fastp at Q25 for trimming and MiXCR for clone calling, and kept in-frame beta chains. Entries are consolidated by CDR3 protein sequence, retaining the most common genes and DNA. Present in this sample are fewer than 1,200,000 distinct CDR3 sequences, 25% of which were seen just once. Of the sample, approximately 0.71% is held by the ten largest clones. These same data were also listed under a study on T cells of mothers and their children.

The sequenced sample was blood. The source of these receptors is a girl under 10 years old in good health.

V gene TRBV20-1 combines with J gene TRBJ2-2; tentative D call: TRBD1 (6 bases). The germline V and J ends were trimmed by 0 bases and 3 bases, with 11 bases remaining between them. This CDR3 comprises 15 residues. Germline loops: CDR1 DFQATT, CDR2 SNEGSKA (reference sequence). The chain's CDR3 is CSAREQGRDTGELFF. The CDR3, as DNA: TGCAGTGCTAGAGAGCAGGGGCGAGACACCGGGGAGCTGTTTTTT.

The chain is built from TRBV29-1 and TRBJ1-1; possibly TRBD1 for D (6 bases). This CDR3 has 12 amino acids. V lost 6 bases and J 4 bases, leaving 12 bases between the germline ends. Germline values: CDR1 SQVTM, CDR2 ANQGSEA. The CDR3 loop reads CSVMTGSTEAFF. The CDR3 DNA reads as TGCAGCGTCATGACAGGATCCACTGAAGCTTTCTTT.

With regard to this clonotype: The junction differs from germline at one of its ends, possibly a read error. The rearrangement joins TRBV5-1 to TRBJ2-5; TRBD1 aligns across 7 bases. The J call is in doubt because the DNA end fits TRBJ2-7 better. Germline V gene sequence: CDR1 SGHRS, CDR2 YFSETQ. CDR3 length: 15 amino acids. The DNA for the CDR3 is TGCGCCAGCAGCATAACCGGGACAGAGTCCTGCGAGCAGTACTTC. It yields the protein CASSITGTESCEQYF.

The rearrangement uses TRBV24-1 and TRBJ2-5; TRBD1 matches 7 bases. The J call may not be correct, given that the DNA end is closer to TRBJ2-1. Germline lookup yields CDR1 KGHDR and CDR2 SFDVKD. The CDR3 has 18 amino acids. The CDR3 protein is CATSKLTTGSWEPAEQFF. In nucleotides, the CDR3 is TGTGCCACCAGTAAATTGACGACAGGGTCATGGGAACCGGCTGAGCAGTTCTTC.